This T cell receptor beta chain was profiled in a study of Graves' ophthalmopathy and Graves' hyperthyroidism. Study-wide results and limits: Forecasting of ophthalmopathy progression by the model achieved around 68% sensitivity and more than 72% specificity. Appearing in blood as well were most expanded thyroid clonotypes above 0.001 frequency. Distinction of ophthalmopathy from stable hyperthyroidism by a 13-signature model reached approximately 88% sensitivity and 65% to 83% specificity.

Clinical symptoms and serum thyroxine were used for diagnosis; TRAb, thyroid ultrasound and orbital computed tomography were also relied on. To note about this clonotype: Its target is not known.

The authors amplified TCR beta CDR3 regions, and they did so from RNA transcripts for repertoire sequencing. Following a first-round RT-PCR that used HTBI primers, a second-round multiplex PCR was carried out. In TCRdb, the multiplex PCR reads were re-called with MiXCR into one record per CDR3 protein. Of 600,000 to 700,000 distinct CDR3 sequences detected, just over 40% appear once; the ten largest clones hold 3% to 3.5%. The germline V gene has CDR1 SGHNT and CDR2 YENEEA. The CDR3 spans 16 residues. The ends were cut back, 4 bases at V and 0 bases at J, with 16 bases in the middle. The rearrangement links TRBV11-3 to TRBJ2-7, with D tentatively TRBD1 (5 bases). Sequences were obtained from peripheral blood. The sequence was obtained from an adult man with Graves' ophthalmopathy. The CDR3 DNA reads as TGTGCCAGCAGCTCACCCTGGGGCAGGAGCTCCTACGAGCAGTACTTC. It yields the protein CASSSPWGRSSYEQYF.